The 9 T cell receptor beta chains below come from one sample, sequenced in a study of blood T cell repertoires in COVID-19. Here immunoSEQ multiplex PCR was the method, and the copy in TCRdb shows in-frame clones only, minus some. The sample has fewer than 500,000 clones, about four fifths seen once; the top ten hold about 1.2%. Sequenced material: peripheral blood. The source is a human donor with acute or convalescent COVID-19. The donor label of this sample is uncertain.

The rearrangement links TRBV25-1 to TRBJ2-1, with 8 bases that match TRBD1. The germline CDR1 and CDR2 sequences are MGHDK and SYGVNS. CDR3 size: 15 residues. V was pared by 5 bases and J by 0 bases, with 3 bases of the junction left unmatched. The CDR3 DNA sequence: TGTGCCAGCAGTCCCGACAGGGGCTCCTACAATGAGCAGTTCTTC. It specifies CASSPDRGSYNEQFF.

This chain connects TRBV6-5 to TRBJ1-6; unclear D gene. V gave up 6 bases and J gave up 5 bases, with 11 bases separating them. CDR1 is MNHEY and CDR2 is SVGAGI in the germline V gene. There are 14 residues in the CDR3. Here the CDR3 reads CASRDHRDNSPLHF. The CDR3 nucleotides are TGTGCCAGCAGGGATCACAGAGATAATTCACCCCTCCACTTT.

The V call is TRBV23-1, the J call TRBJ1-6; 11 positions agree with TRBD1. TRBV23-1 belongs to the ORF category, with a function that is uncertain. CDR3 length equals 19 residues. Trimming at V came to 3 bases and at J to 3 bases, leaving 10 bases not matched to a gene. The CDR3 bases are TGCGCCAGCAGTCACCCCTACCGGGACAGGGGGTGCTATAATTCACCCCTCCACTTT. As protein: CASSHPYRDRGCYNSPLHF.

V gene TRBV14 combines with J gene TRBJ2-1, with 14 bases aligning to TRBD2. V was pared by 1 base and J by 5 bases, with 4 bases of the junction left unmatched. Germline assignment: CDR1 SGHDN and CDR2 FVKESK. The CDR3 runs 17 residues. The CDR3 DNA reads as TGTGCCAGCAGCCAAGTGGCGGGACTAGCGGGGGACAATGAGCAGTTCTTC. Amino acid sequence: CASSQVAGLAGDNEQFF.

V and J are TRBV2 and TRBJ2-7; 7 bases fit TRBD2. CDR1 SNHLY and CDR2 FYNNEI come from the germline V gene. The CDR3 spans 12 residues. With 9 bases clipped from V and 0 bases from J, the junction kept 2 bases outside the gene matches. CDR3: CARGGNSYEQYF. Here the CDR3 DNA reads TGTGCCAGGGGGGGGAACTCCTACGAGCAGTACTTC. The complete variable domain, with remaining parts taken from reference TRBV2 and TRBJ2-7, reads EPEVTQTPSHQVTQMGQEVILRCVPISNHLYFYWYRQILGQKVEFLVSFYNNEISEKSEIFDDQFSVERPDGSNFTLKIRSTKLEDSAMYFCARGGNSYEQYFGPGTRLTVT.

The genes are TRBV6-5 and TRBJ2-5; TRBD1 might be the D (6 bases). The germline CDR1 and CDR2 sequences are MNHEY and SVGAGI. This CDR3 comprises 16 residues. Trimming stripped 4 bases from V and 4 bases from J, with 19 bases between. DNA for the CDR3: TGTGCCAGCAGTTGGCCTCGTGGGACACAAGGAGAGACCCAGTACTTC. It translates to CASSWPRGTQGETQYF.

Only one count was recorded for this clone. The chain combines TRBV11-2 with TRBJ2-7, with D maybe TRBD2 (5 bases). Per germline, CDR1 SGHAT and CDR2 FQNNGV. The CDR3 runs to 15 residues. V was pared by 1 base and J by 4 bases, with 14 bases between. The CDR3 bases are TGTGCCAGCAGCTTAGTCAACGAGGGTGGATACGAGCAGTACTTC. Its protein is CASSLVNEGGYEQYF.

This clone came up a few times. The chain combines TRBV30 with TRBJ1-2, with TRBD1 matching over 9 bases. V dropped 8 bases and J dropped 9; count of bases not matched to a gene: 10. The CDR3 has 12 amino acids. The germline V gene has CDR1 GTSNPN and CDR2 SVGIG (reference sequence). The CDR3, as DNA: TGTGCCGGAGCGGGACAGGGTAGGAGCTACACCTTC. Translated, it gives CAGAGQGRSYTF. Full variable domain (rest looked up from reference TRBV30 and TRBJ1-2): SQTIHQWPATLVQPVGSPLSLECTVEGTSNPNLYWYRQAAGRGLQLLFYSVGIGQISSEVPQNLSASRPQDRQFILSSKKLLLSDSGFYLCAGAGQGRSYTFGSGTRLTVV.

V gene TRBV19 combines with J gene TRBJ2-6; 11 bases match TRBD1. V gave up 4 bases and J gave up 1 base; unmatched junction bases: 6. Germline CDR1 is LNHDA and CDR2 is SQIVND (reference sequence). The CDR3 is 18 amino acids. The CDR3, as DNA: TGTGCCAGTAGTAGATGGGACAGGGGGGGTTCTGGGGCCAACGTCCTGACTTTC. This translates into CASSRWDRGGSGANVLTF.